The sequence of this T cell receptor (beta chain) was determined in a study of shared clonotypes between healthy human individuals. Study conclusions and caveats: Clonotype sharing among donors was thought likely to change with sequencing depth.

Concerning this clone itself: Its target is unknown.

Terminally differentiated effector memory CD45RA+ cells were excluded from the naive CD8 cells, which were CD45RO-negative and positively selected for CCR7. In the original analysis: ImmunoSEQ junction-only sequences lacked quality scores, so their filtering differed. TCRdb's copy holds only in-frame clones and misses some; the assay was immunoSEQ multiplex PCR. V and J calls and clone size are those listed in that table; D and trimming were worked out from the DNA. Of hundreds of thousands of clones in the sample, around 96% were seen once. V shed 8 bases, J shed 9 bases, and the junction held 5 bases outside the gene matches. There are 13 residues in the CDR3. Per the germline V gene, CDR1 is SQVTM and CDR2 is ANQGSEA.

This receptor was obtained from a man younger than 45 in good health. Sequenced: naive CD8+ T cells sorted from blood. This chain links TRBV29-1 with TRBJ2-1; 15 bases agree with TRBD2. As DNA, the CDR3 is TGCAGCCTTGGACTAGCGGGAGGGGGTGAGCAGTTCTTC. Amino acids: CSLGLAGGGEQFF.